This T cell receptor beta chain was found in a study of cytomegalovirus exposure and HLA in healthy donors (dated by TCRdb to about 2017). Background on the whole study: An earlier analysis of approximately 640 of the donors reported approximately 270 Gb of sequence data and 120 million or so unique TCR beta sequences from about 179 million T cells. An early release covering around 630 HLA-typed donors comprised about 290 gigabases of sequencing data and about 90 million unique TCR sequences. Of the 398 genotyped donors, over 70% fell in the genetic ancestry cluster associated with self-reported Caucasian donors. The aim of the study was to test whether cataloging public T cell receptors could identify signatures of past pathogen exposure. The T cell repertoires of several hundred subjects were profiled by immunosequencing and related to cytomegalovirus serostatus. In addition to the first cohort of 666 subjects, a separate validation cohort of 120 different subjects was used. To predict cytomegalovirus infection status, the study combined high-throughput TCR immunosequencing, statistical association of individual TCRs with disease status, and machine learning. In a later analysis, previously published TCR beta repertoires from 666 donors were re-analyzed and high-resolution HLA genotyping was added so that TCR occurrence patterns could be studied. Rather than drawing on any new phenotypic data, the later analysis identified candidate immune exposures from TCR beta sequences and the way those sequences occurred across donors. An earlier analysis of 450 to 750 of the donors used high-throughput TCR beta sequencing to judge whether each TCR beta V gene segment behaved as functional or pseudogenic. Donor age, sex, ethnicity and CMV serostatus were compiled together with the repertoire data. Genome-wide SNP genotypes for about 60% of the 666 donors were used in a later genetic analysis, which treated that subset as a discovery cohort. All discovery cohort repertoires had been generated on a single sequencing platform. Class I and class II HLA loci were covered by the typing at four-digit resolution. Typing coverage varied by locus: roughly 620-640 donors for A, B, C, DRB1 and DQB1; 500 to 550 for DQA1; around 610 for DPA1; approximately 470 for DPB1. Five DR-DQ haplotypes were handled as single units for association and clustering, since linkage in the cohort was strong. Among some 410 genotyped donors of the cohort, an average of around 240,000 unique TCR beta nucleotide sequences were sequenced per donor, about a sixth of them non-productive. What the research found in general, with its limitations: A later analysis found that TCR association rates varied across HLA loci, with DRB1 alleles showing the most associated TCRs and HLA-C alleles the fewest. A later analysis associated approximately 17,000 TCR beta sequences with specific HLA alleles at a false discovery rate of 0.05. In the study, 164 TCR beta chains were listed as associated with cytomegalovirus. V-gene and J-gene trimming of TCR beta chains was associated with a missense DCLRE1C variant in a later genetic analysis, and the association was replicated in an independent cohort. The earlier analysis of some 540 of the donors excluded 15 to 20 rarely observed V segments, including chromosome 9 orphons, because counts were too low. The classifier was reported to diagnose cytomegalovirus status with high specificity and sensitivity in both the original and validation cohorts. A later analysis found that most CMV-associated TCR beta chains appeared HLA-restricted, with HLA associations seemingly driven largely by CMV exposure. A further reported finding was that TCR beta sequences accurately predicted the HLA-A and HLA-B alleles for most subjects in the first cohort. Several of the top co-occurrence clusters appeared to be linked to parvovirus B19, influenza, CMV and Epstein-Barr virus, according to a later analysis. Compared with the roughly 700-donor mean, donors in an Asian-associated ancestry cluster had fewer N-insertions in productive TCRs, according to a later genetic analysis. Because HLA typing was unavailable for some donors at each locus, only the typed subset was used in association tests. Correlated functional status among segregating V segments might be attributable to linkage disequilibrium, but an unknown experimental factor could not be ruled out. The cohort was sequenced for TCR beta chains only, and without alpha or paired-chain data the features that could be detected were limited. For the cohort, immune exposure information was limited to CMV serostatus. In an earlier analysis of 587 of the donors, most TCR beta V segments appeared in productive rearrangements about 90% or about 30% of the time, broadly matching IMGT annotations. Some IMGT-functional V segments, including TRBV6-2 and TRBV6-3, could not be told apart with the 87-base-pair reads, so those segments were excluded. A group of highly shared sequence variants was considered likely to be a technical artifact of the sequencing pipeline. According to the authors, the approach could potentially be generalized to other disease states and immunological phenotypes. Presence/absence analyses assumed roughly uniform sequencing depth across donors, an assumption that may not hold. A later analysis found that HLA-associated TCR beta chains were more clonally expanded and had lower generation probabilities than equally common non-associated chains. In vitro tests confirmed that a few of the cytomegalovirus-associated TCR beta chains recognize cytomegalovirus antigens. When HLA alleles, especially DR and DQ, strongly co-occurred, TCR associations were difficult to assign to individual alleles. While some public TCRs were present in many individuals, most TCR sequences turned up only very rarely across donors.

The library was made by the immunoSEQ multiplex PCR assay. The multiplex PCR relied on a mix of 60 forward primers for TCR Vbeta segments and 13 reverse primers for TCR Jbeta segments. The CDR3 region of rearranged TCR beta genes was amplified from genomic DNA by a multiplex PCR assay. The Illumina HiSeq System was used to sequence the amplified TCR beta libraries as 87-base-pair reads. Processing in the source paper ran as follows. In a later analysis, tens of millions of unique TCR beta chains were counted across the 500 to 850 repertoires, and about 10 million of these chains were shared by at least two donors. Raw reads were error-corrected and collapsed into unique sequences by a nearest-neighbor algorithm in which closely related sequences were merged to remove PCR and sequencing errors. CDR3 sequences were aligned to IMGT reference sequences to assign V, D and J gene segments. For a sequence to be retained, a match of at least six nucleotides was required to both a V gene segment and a J gene segment. Rearrangements were classified as productive when the CDR3 lacked stop codons and remained in frame with V and J, and all other rearrangements were classified as non-productive. Following IMGT convention, CDR3 was defined as the stretch from the second conserved V-encoded cysteine up to the conserved J-encoded phenylalanine. Sequences without an unambiguous match to a single V gene segment were excluded from the earlier analysis of a few hundred of the donors. An earlier analysis of almost 600 of the donors classified V segments as functional when productive rearrangements were above 56.7% and as segregating when the standard deviation between donors was above 5%. A statistical classification framework was built for diagnosing cytomegalovirus status from the catalog of TCR beta chain sequences. In a later analysis, V and J genes were assigned by comparing TCR nucleotide sequences against IMGT/GENE-DB human TR gene sequences. In a later analysis, CDR3 sequences and most-parsimonious VDJ recombination scenarios were assigned using the TCRdist pipeline. In a later analysis, each TCR beta chain was defined by its CDR3 amino acid sequence together with its V-gene family, and reads without a unique V-gene family were excluded. As a way to deal with suspected cross-contamination and a sequencing artifact, a later analysis dropped 450 to 600 nucleotide sequences that were highly shared and had low generation probability. In a later analysis, a clonal expansion index was calculated for each public chain from normalized within-repertoire ranks of inferred template counts. In a later analysis, generation probabilities were computed with a VDJ recombination model fitted to out-of-frame rearrangements, and the resulting probabilities were checked against IGoR. A later analysis scored TCR-TCR, TCR-HLA and TCR-CMV co-occurrence with hypergeometric tests, applying a repertoire-size bias correction to TCR pairs. To estimate false discovery rates, a later analysis permuted the HLA or CMV assignments 20 times. In a later analysis, co-occurring TCRs were grouped using DBSCAN, with TCRdist sequence similarity added in when clustering inside HLA-allele-positive subsets. Repertoires with fewer than 30,000 or more than 120,000 public chains, plus five repertoires with anomalous nucleotide sharing, were excluded from co-occurrence clustering. The table was pulled from immuneACCESS by TCRdb, which kept in-frame rearrangements only. Such tables lose some clones; where checked, under half of the loss comes from unresolved V genes, and the rest has no known cause. D and trimming come from the DNA, and the V and J calls and clone size come from that table. This sample has some 130,000 clones in its table, and 76% of those were observed once. Clones ranked in the top ten supply around 1.8% of the sample.

The CDR3 starts with the cysteine, ends with the phenylalanine, and has 14 residues. The entry retains the CDR3 DNA only, 42 bases that are in frame from base 1. Reading the germline V gene gives CDR1 KGHSH and CDR2 LQKENI. As concerns this clone: The antigen it binds to is not known. The junction shows a germline mismatch at one end, possibly a read error.

The cohort was made up of 666 healthy bone marrow donors. All cohort members were sampled while nominally healthy, although unrecorded immune exposures were likely present. The donor was CMV seropositive and belonged to the group of 250 to 300 seropositive cohort members. Each donor provided a peripheral blood sample, and peripheral blood mononuclear cells were used for TCR beta sequencing. The Qiagen DNeasy Blood Extraction Kit was used to extract genomic DNA from the blood cell samples. This sequence uses TRBV18 and TRBJ1-6; 7 nucleotides in the junction match TRBD1. This TCR came from a female donor in good health and CMV-seropositive. The sequenced sample consisted of PBMCs. The CDR3 reads as follows: CTSQTGVGNSPLHF. The nucleotides are TGTACCAGCCAAACAGGGGTGGGAAATTCACCCCTCCACTTT.